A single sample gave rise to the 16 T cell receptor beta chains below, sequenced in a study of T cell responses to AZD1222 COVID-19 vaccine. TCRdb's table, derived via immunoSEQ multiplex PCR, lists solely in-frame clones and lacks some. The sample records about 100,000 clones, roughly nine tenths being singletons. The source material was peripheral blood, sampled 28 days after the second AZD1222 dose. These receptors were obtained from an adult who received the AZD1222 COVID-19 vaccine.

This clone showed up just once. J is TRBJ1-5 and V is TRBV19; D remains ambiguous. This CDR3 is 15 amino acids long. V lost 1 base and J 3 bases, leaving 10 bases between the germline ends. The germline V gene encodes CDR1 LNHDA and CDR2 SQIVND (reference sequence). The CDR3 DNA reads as TGTGCCAGTAGTATAGTGCCCAGTGACAATCAGCCCCAGCATTTT. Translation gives CASSIVPSDNQPQHF.

The CDR3 sequence: CASSLSSGAGQPQHF. CDR3 nucleotide sequence: TGTGCCAGCAGCTTGTCGTCAGGGGCAGGTCAGCCCCAGCATTTT. The J gene is TRBJ1-5, the V gene TRBV5-8; possible D gene TRBD1, 6 bases. CDR3 length: 15 amino acids. Germline loops: CDR1 SGHTS, CDR2 YDEGEE. Trimming took 1 base from V and 6 from J, leaving 14 bases between them.

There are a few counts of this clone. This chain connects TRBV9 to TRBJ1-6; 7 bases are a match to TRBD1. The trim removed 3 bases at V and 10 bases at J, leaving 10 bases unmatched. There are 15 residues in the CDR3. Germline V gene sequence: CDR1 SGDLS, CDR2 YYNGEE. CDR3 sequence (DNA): TGTGCCAGCAGCGCGACAGGGTATATTGAGTCACCCCTCCACTTT. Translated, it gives CASSATGYIESPLHF.

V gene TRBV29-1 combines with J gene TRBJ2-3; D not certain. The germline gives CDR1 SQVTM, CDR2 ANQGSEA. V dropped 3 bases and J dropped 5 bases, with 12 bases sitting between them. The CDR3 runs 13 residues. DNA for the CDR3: TGCAGCGTTGAGGCGGAGTCCAAAGATACGCAGTATTTT. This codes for CSVEAESKDTQYF.

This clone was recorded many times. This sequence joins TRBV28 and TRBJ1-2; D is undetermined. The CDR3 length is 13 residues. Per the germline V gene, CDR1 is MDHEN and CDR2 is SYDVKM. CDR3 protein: CASCRRDVRGYTF. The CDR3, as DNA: TGTGCGAGCTGTAGGAGGGATGTACGGGGCTACACCTTC.

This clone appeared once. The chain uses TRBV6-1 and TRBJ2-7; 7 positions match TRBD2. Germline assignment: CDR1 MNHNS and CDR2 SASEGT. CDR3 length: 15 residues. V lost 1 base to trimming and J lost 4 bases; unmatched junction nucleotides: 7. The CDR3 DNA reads TGTGCCAGCAGTGAAGGGGGGACTAATCTATACGAGCAGTACTTC. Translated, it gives CASSEGGTNLYEQYF.

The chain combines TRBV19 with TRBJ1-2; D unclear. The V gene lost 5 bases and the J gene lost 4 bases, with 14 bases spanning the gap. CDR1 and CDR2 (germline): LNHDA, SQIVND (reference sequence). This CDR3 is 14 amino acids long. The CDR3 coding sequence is TGTGCCAGTAGTGTCTCCTCGACCCTCTATGGCTACACCTTC. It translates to CASSVSSTLYGYTF.

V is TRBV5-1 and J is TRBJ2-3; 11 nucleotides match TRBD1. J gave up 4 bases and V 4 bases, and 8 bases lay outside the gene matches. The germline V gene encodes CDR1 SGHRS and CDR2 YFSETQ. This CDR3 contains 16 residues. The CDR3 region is CASSPNGQGAPDTQYF. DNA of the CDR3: TGCGCCAGCAGCCCAAACGGACAGGGGGCTCCAGATACGCAGTATTTT. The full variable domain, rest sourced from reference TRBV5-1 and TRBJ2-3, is KAGVTQTPRYLIKTRGQQVTLSCSPISGHRSVSWYQQTPGQGLQFLFEYFSETQRNKGNFPGRFSGRQFSNSRSEMNVSTLELGDSALYLCASSPNGQGAPDTQYFGPGTRLTVL.

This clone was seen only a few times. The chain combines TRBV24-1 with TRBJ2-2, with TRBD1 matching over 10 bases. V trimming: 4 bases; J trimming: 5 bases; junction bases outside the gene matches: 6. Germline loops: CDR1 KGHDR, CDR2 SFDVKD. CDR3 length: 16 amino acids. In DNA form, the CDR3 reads TGTGCCACCAGTGACTCCGGGACAGGGGTGACCGGGGAGCTGTTTTTT. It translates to CATSDSGTGVTGELFF.

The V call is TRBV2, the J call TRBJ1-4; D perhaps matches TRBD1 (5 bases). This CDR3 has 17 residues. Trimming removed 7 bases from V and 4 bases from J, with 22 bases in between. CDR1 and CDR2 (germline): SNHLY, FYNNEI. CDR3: CASKRGDPFTINEKLFF. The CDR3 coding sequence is TGTGCCAGCAAGAGAGGGGACCCCTTTACCATTAATGAAAAACTGTTTTTT.

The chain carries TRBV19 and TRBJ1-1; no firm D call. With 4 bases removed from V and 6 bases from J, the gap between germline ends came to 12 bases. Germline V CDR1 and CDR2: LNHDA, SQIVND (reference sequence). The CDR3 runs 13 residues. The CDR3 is CASSNAVTPEAFF. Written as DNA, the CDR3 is TGTGCCAGTAGTAACGCAGTTACCCCTGAAGCTTTCTTT. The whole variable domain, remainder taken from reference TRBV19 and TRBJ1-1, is DGGITQSPKYLFRKEGQNVTLSCEQNLNHDAMYWYRQDPGQGLRLIYYSQIVNDFQKGDIAEGYSVSREKKESFPLTVTSAQKNPTAFYLCASSNAVTPEAFFGQGTRLTVV.

CDR3 DNA sequence: TGCGCCACGATCCGGGACAGAGGTCTTAACTATGGCTACACCTTC. This codes for CATIRDRGLNYGYTF. The rearrangement links TRBV10-1 to TRBJ1-2; 7 bases are a match to TRBD1. Germline V CDR1 and CDR2: WNHNN, SYGVQD (reference sequence). Trimming at V came to 10 bases and at J to 1 base, leaving 12 bases not matched to a gene. The CDR3 is 15 amino acids.

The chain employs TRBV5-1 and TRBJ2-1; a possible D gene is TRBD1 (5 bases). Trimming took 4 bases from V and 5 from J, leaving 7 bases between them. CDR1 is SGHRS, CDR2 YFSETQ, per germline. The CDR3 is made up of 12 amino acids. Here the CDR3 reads CASSPTDNEQFF. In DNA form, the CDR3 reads TGCGCCAGCAGCCCGACAGACAATGAGCAGTTCTTC. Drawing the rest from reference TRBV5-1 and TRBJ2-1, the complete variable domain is KAGVTQTPRYLIKTRGQQVTLSCSPISGHRSVSWYQQTPGQGLQFLFEYFSETQRNKGNFPGRFSGRQFSNSRSEMNVSTLELGDSALYLCASSPTDNEQFFGPGTRLTVL.

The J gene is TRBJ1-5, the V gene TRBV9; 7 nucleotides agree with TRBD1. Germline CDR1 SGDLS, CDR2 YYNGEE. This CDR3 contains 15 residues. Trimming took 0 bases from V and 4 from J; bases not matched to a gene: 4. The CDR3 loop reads CASSVAGGRNQPQHF. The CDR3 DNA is TGTGCCAGCAGCGTAGCAGGGGGGCGAAATCAGCCCCAGCATTTT.

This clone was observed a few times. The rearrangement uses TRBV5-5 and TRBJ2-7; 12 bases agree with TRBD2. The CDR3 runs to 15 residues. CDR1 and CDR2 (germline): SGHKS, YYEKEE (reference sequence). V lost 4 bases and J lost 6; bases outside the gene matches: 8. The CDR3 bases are TGTGCCAGCAGCCCCAGGACTAGCGGGAAGGTCGAGCAGTACTTC. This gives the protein CASSPRTSGKVEQYF.

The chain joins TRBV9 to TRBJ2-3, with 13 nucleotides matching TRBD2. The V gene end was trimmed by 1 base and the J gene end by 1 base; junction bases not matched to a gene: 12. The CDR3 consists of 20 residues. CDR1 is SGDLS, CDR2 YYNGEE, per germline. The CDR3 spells CASSVTLRTSGSGGTDTQYF. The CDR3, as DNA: TGTGCCAGCAGCGTAACGCTACGGACTAGCGGGAGTGGAGGCACAGATACGCAGTATTTT.